Listed below are T cell receptor beta chains from one sample, sequenced in a study of blood T cell repertoires in COVID-19. Only in-frame clones appear in the TCRdb table, and some are missing; sequencing was by immunoSEQ multiplex PCR. The profile shows tens of thousands of clones, 70% to 90% of them singletons. The sample consisted of peripheral blood. These receptors all stem from a woman in her 70s with acute or convalescent COVID-19. Both conserved end residues are part of each CDR3. D genes are given only for firm matches. Where a row states a size, it is once, few, many or the class of an expanded clone; other rows omit it.

-	TRBJ2-4	TRBV2	-	TGTGCCAGCAGTGAACTCCCTGGGGGGAACATTCAGTACTTC	CASSELPGGNIQYF
-	TRBJ1-4	TRBV5-1	-	TGCGCCAGCAGTCCCTTGCGGGCGGGGAATGAAAAACTGTTTTTT	CASSPLRAGNEKLFF
once	TRBJ1-5	TRBV19	-	TGTGCCAGTAGTATAGGGCCCCTTTTGGATCAGCCCCAGCATTTT	CASSIGPLLDQPQHF
few	TRBJ1-3	TRBV19	TRBD1	TGTGCCAGCAAACCCCGGGACAGGAGCGTCTCGGGGGGAAACACCATATATTTT	CASKPRDRSVSGGNTIYF
-	TRBJ1-2	TRBV7-9	TRBD1	TGTGCCAGCAGCCAGGAGGGGGCGGGTGGCTACACCTTC	CASSQEGAGGYTF
-	TRBJ1-2	TRBV6-2/TRBV6-3	TRBD1	TGTGCCAGCAGTTACCCCACAGGGGCCAACTATGGCTACACCTTC	CASSYPTGANYGYTF
-	TRBJ2-1	TRBV5-1	TRBD1	TGCGCCAGCAGAGCCAACAGGGGCGCCTACAATGAGCAGTTCTTC	CASRANRGAYNEQFF
-	TRBJ1-1	TRBV19	-	TGTGCCAGTAGTATCATGGACGGGGAGAGAGCTTTCTTT	CASSIMDGERAFF
-	TRBJ2-5	TRBV5-1	TRBD2	TGCGCCAGCACCACAATAGCGGGTCCTCAAGAGACCCAGTACTTC	CASTTIAGPQETQYF
-	TRBJ2-2	TRBV7-8	TRBD1	TGTGCCAGCAGCCGGACAGGGGTCACCGGGGAGCTGTTTTTT	CASSRTGVTGELFF
-	TRBJ1-2	TRBV5-6	-	TGTGCCAGCAGCTTGGCCGGGGTAGAGGGCTACACCTTC	CASSLAGVEGYTF
-	TRBJ2-7	TRBV27	TRBD2	TGTGCCAGCAGTGTGTCATTGGGACTAGCGGTCTACGAGCAGTACTTC	CASSVSLGLAVYEQYF
-	TRBJ2-5	TRBV5-6	-	TGTGCCAGCAGCTTGGGAGGATTGGAGACCCAGTACTTC	CASSLGGLETQYF
-	TRBJ1-5	TRBV2	-	TGTGCCAGCAGCGAAGGAGTTGATAGCAATCAGCCCCAGCATTTT	CASSEGVDSNQPQHF
-	TRBJ1-5	TRBV7-9	-	TGTGCCAGCAGCCAAGAAACAGGTCAGCCCCAGCATTTT	CASSQETGQPQHF
few	TRBJ1-5	TRBV19	TRBD1	TGTGCCAGTAATGGACAGGGTATTCAGCCCCAGCATTTT	CASNGQGIQPQHF
-	TRBJ1-4	TRBV5-1	-	TGCGCCAGCAGCTTGGACGGAGCAGGGGAAAAACTGTTTTTT	CASSLDGAGEKLFF
-	TRBJ1-2	TRBV7-9	-	TGTGCCAGCAGCTTAGCGGCGGCAGGGGATGGCTATGGCTACACCTTC	CASSLAAAGDGYGYTF
once	TRBJ2-7	TRBV5-4	TRBD2	TGTGCCAGCAGCTTGGCCAGGACTAGCGGGAGCGGCGAGCAGTACTTC	CASSLARTSGSGEQYF
-	TRBJ1-2	TRBV2	TRBD1	TGTGCCAGCAGTCAGGGGGCGGCGGGCTACACCTTC	CASSQGAAGYTF
-	TRBJ2-1	TRBV29-1	-	TGCAGCGTCGTCGGACACCCCTACAATGAGCAGTTCTTC	CSVVGHPYNEQFF
-	TRBJ1-2	TRBV5-1	-	TGCGCCAGCACCCCCGGACAGACTCGAGCCCTCTATGGCTACACCTTC	CASTPGQTRALYGYTF
-	TRBJ2-5	TRBV5-4	-	TGTGCCAGCAGCTTGCGCCGGGGTGGGGAGACCCAGTACTTC	CASSLRRGGETQYF
-	TRBJ1-1	TRBV6-5	-	TGTGCCAGCAGTTACTCTGGTTTGCGGGAGGCTTTCTTT	CASSYSGLREAFF
-	TRBJ1-1	TRBV5-3	TRBD1	TGTGCCAGAAGCTTAGGAAAACGTCGGGACAGGGAAAAGCCCAAGATGAACACTGAAGCTTTCTTT	CARSLGKRRDREKPKMNTEAFF
-	TRBJ2-5	TRBV7-7	TRBD2	TGTGCCAGCAGCTTAGCCCTAGCGGCGGGAGGGGAGACCCAGTACTTC	CASSLALAAGGETQYF
few	TRBJ1-2	TRBV5-1	TRBD1	TGCGCCAGCAGCCCCATAGACAGGGGCCATGGCTACACCTTC	CASSPIDRGHGYTF
-	TRBJ2-1	TRBV18	TRBD2	TGTGCCAGCTCACCACCTGGACTAGCGGACCCCCATGAGCAGTTCTTC	CASSPPGLADPHEQFF
once	TRBJ1-1	TRBV13	-	TGTGCCAGCAGACTTACAGAATACCCAGAAGCTTTCTTT	CASRLTEYPEAFF
-	TRBJ2-7	TRBV5-4	-	TGTGCCAGCAGCTTAGCCACAGGGATCTCCTACGAGCAGTACTTC	CASSLATGISYEQYF
-	TRBJ2-1	TRBV29-1	-	TGCAGCGTTGCAACTTATATGGACAATGAGCAGTTCTTC	CSVATYMDNEQFF
-	TRBJ2-1	TRBV9	-	TGTGCCAGCAGCGTAGTATACTCCACCCCGGGAAATGAGCAGTTCTTC	CASSVVYSTPGNEQFF
-	TRBJ1-2	TRBV6-5	TRBD1	TGTGCCAGCAGTACCACAGGGGACCAGGATGGCTACACCTTC	CASSTTGDQDGYTF
-	TRBJ1-2	TRBV6-1	-	TGTGCCAGCAGTGAAGCCTGGCCAGATGGCTACACCTTC	CASSEAWPDGYTF
-	TRBJ2-7	TRBV5-1	TRBD2	TGCGCCAGCAGCTTGGGGGAGGGTGGTTACGAGCAGTACTTC	CASSLGEGGYEQYF
once	TRBJ2-5	TRBV6-5	-	TGTGCCAGCAGTTCCCAGGGTGACATCCAAGAGACCCAGTACTTC	CASSSQGDIQETQYF
-	TRBJ2-3	TRBV29-1	-	TGCAGCGTCCGAAGGGGGGCGGGAGAAGGCACGCAGTATTTT	CSVRRGAGEGTQYF
-	TRBJ1-1	TRBV2	-	TGTGCCAGCAGTGAAGGGCCCGTAAACACTGAAGCTTTCTTT	CASSEGPVNTEAFF
-	TRBJ2-6	TRBV5-6	-	TGTGCCAGCAGCCTCGAAGGAGTTTTCGTCCTGACTTTC	CASSLEGVFVLTF
-	TRBJ2-1	TRBV5-8	-	TGTGCCAGCAGCTTCTTGTTTCAACTCGGCAATGAGCAGTTCTTC	CASSFLFQLGNEQFF